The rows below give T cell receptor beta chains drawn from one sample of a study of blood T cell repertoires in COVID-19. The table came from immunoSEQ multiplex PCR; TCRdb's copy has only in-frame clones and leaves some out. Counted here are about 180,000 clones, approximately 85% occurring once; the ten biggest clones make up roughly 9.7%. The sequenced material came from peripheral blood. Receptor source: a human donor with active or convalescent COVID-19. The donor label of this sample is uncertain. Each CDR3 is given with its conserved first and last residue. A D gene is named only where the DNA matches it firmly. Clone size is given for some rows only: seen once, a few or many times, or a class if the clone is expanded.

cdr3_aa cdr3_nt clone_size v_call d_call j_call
CASSQPGGVGEQFF TGTGCCAGCAGCCAACCGGGGGGGGTTGGTGAGCAGTTCTTC - TRBV7-3 TRBD2 TRBJ2-1
CASSVDGGSNEQFF TGTGCCAGCAGCGTAGATGGCGGGAGTAATGAGCAGTTCTTC - TRBV9 TRBD2 TRBJ2-1
CASTSPGQGKNSPLHF TGTGCCAGCACCTCCCCGGGACAGGGCAAAAATTCACCCCTCCACTTT - TRBV28 TRBD1 TRBJ1-6
CASTARNSPLHF TGTGCCAGCACAGCCAGGAATTCACCCCTCCACTTT - TRBV6-6 - TRBJ1-6
CASSSVPGYTF TGTGCCAGCAGTAGCGTACCGGGCTACACCTTC once TRBV6-5 - TRBJ1-2
CASRESNEQFF TGTGCCAGCAGGGAGAGTAATGAGCAGTTCTTC - TRBV6-5 - TRBJ2-1
CASSQEDRNNSPLHF TGTGCCAGCAGCCAAGAGGACAGGAATAATTCACCCCTCCACTTT - TRBV4-2 TRBD1 TRBJ1-6
CASSLGVFNEQFF TGCGCCAGCAGCCTCGGGGTGTTCAATGAGCAGTTCTTC - TRBV5-1 - TRBJ2-1
CASSPIDIAGVITDTQYF TGTGCCAGCAGCCCAATTGATATAGCGGGGGTCATCACAGATACGCAGTATTTT once TRBV27 TRBD2 TRBJ2-3
CASSVVMGGVQGELFF TGTGCCAGCAGCGTAGTAATGGGAGGGGTTCAAGGGGAGCTGTTTTTT - TRBV9 TRBD2 TRBJ2-2
CASTTSGRGLNTGELFF TGTGCCAGCACTACTAGCGGGAGAGGGTTAAACACCGGGGAGCTGTTTTTT - TRBV2 TRBD2 TRBJ2-2
CSGRVGEKLFF TGCAGCGGCAGGGTTGGCGAAAAACTGTTTTTT - TRBV29-1 - TRBJ1-4
CASGLDPMARETQYF TGTGCTAGTGGTTTGGACCCGATGGCACGAGAGACCCAGTACTTC - TRBV12-5 - TRBJ2-5
CASSESGQGAEKLFF TGCGCCAGCAGTGAGTCGGGACAGGGGGCCGAAAAACTGTTTTTT once TRBV10-1 TRBD1 TRBJ1-4
CASSEAQGGYTF TGTGCCAGCAGTGAGGCGCAGGGCGGCTACACCTTC - TRBV28 - TRBJ1-2
CASRQGGTEAFF TGTGCCAGTCGACAGGGTGGCACTGAAGCTTTCTTT once TRBV19 TRBD1 TRBJ1-1
CASSSRTGSILNTEAFF TGTGCCAGCAGTAGTAGGACAGGGTCGATTTTGAACACTGAAGCTTTCTTT - TRBV6-2/TRBV6-3 TRBD1 TRBJ1-1
CSVGGQGVLNTEAFF TGCAGCGTTGGAGGACAGGGGGTCCTGAACACTGAAGCTTTCTTT few TRBV29-1 TRBD1 TRBJ1-1
CASSPLRGTGANVLTF TGTGCCAGCTCACCACTACGGGGAACCGGGGCCAACGTCCTGACTTTC - TRBV18 - TRBJ2-6
CASSRPTLSSYEQYF TGTGCCAGCAGCCGCCCCACCCTGAGCTCCTACGAGCAGTACTTC - TRBV3-1/TRBV3-2 - TRBJ2-7
CASRVASGIEQYF TGTGCCAGCAGGGTGGCTAGCGGGATCGAGCAGTACTTC - TRBV6-6 TRBD2 TRBJ2-7
CASSHGLAGDDTQYF TGCGCCAGCAGCCACGGACTAGCGGGAGATGATACGCAGTATTTT - TRBV4-1 TRBD2 TRBJ2-3
CATQLAGTGVSYNSPLHF TGTGCCACCCAATTAGCCGGGACAGGGGTTTCCTATAATTCACCCCTCCACTTT - TRBV10-3 TRBD1 TRBJ1-6
CASSNLAGPYEQYF TGTGCCAGCAGTAATCTAGCGGGACCCTACGAGCAGTACTTC - TRBV2 TRBD2 TRBJ2-7
CASSKGTGGRNEQFF TGTGCCAGCAGCAAGGGGACAGGGGGGAGGAATGAGCAGTTCTTC - TRBV21-1 - TRBJ2-1
CASSINARETQYF TGTGCCAGTAGTATAAACGCGAGGGAGACCCAGTACTTC once TRBV19 - TRBJ2-5
CAWANYNEQFF TGTGCCTGGGCCAACTACAATGAGCAGTTCTTC - TRBV30 - TRBJ2-1
CASSQDPQGTIYF TGTGCCAGCAGCCAAGATCCGCAGGGAACCATATATTTT - TRBV4-2 - TRBJ1-3
CASRTSTDTQYF TGTGCCAGCAGAACAAGCACAGATACGCAGTATTTT - TRBV12-3/TRBV12-4 - TRBJ2-3
CASSLGTSTDTQYF TGTGCCAGCAGCTTAGGGACTAGCACAGATACGCAGTATTTT - TRBV7-8 - TRBJ2-3
CASSLRSRGHEQYF TGCGCCAGCAGCTTGAGGTCGAGGGGGCACGAGCAGTACTTC - TRBV4-3 TRBD1 TRBJ2-7
CASSVAPSGDYEQYF TGTGCCAGCAGCGTAGCTCCTAGCGGGGACTACGAGCAGTACTTC - TRBV9 TRBD2 TRBJ2-7
CASSPWTGHPYGYTF TGTGCCAGCAGCCCCTGGACAGGGCACCCCTATGGCTACACCTTC - TRBV5-5 TRBD1 TRBJ1-2
CASSYGVAGELFF TGTGCCAGCAGTTATGGAGTTGCCGGGGAGCTGTTTTTT - TRBV6-5 - TRBJ2-2
CASSTGLAGGSYNEQFF TGCGCCAGCAGCACGGGACTAGCGGGAGGGTCGTACAATGAGCAGTTCTTC - TRBV5-1 TRBD2 TRBJ2-1
CASSWGFSRHYEQYF TGTGCCAGCAGTTGGGGCTTCTCTAGGCACTACGAGCAGTACTTC - TRBV6-2/TRBV6-3 - TRBJ2-7
CASREELIPIYF TGTGCCAGCAGGGAGGAGTTGATCCCCATATATTTT - TRBV2 - TRBJ1-3
CATGLSGTYEQYF TGTGCCACGGGTCTATCGGGAACCTACGAGCAGTACTTC once TRBV10-3 - TRBJ2-7
CASSEPYTSFDEQYF TGTGCCAGCAGTGAACCTTATACTAGTTTTGACGAGCAGTACTTC - TRBV6-1 - TRBJ2-7
CASSGAGNQPQHF TGTGCCAGCAGCGGGGCGGGGAATCAGCCCCAGCATTTT - TRBV3-1/TRBV3-2 - TRBJ1-5
CASSDRAGNTIYF TGTGCCAGCAGTGACAGGGCTGGAAACACCATATATTTT - TRBV12-3/TRBV12-4 TRBD1 TRBJ1-3
CASMAWTGLTEAFF TGTGCCAGCATGGCCTGGACAGGGTTGACTGAAGCTTTCTTT - TRBV6-5 TRBD1 TRBJ1-1
CASSHLGWTEAFF TGTGCCAGCAGCCACCTCGGTTGGACTGAAGCTTTCTTT - TRBV14 - TRBJ1-1
CASTAGQAYEQYF TGTGCCAGTACCGCGGGGCAAGCCTACGAGCAGTACTTC once TRBV19 - TRBJ2-7
CATSRAIGVWGYTF TGTGCCACCAGCAGGGCGATAGGGGTGTGGGGCTACACCTTC - TRBV15 - TRBJ1-2
CASSQDWGTGGQNPYGYTF TGTGCCAGCAGCCAAGATTGGGGGACAGGGGGCCAAAACCCCTATGGCTACACCTTC - TRBV4-2 TRBD1 TRBJ1-2
CASSSGVYDEAFF TGTGCCAGCAGCTCGGGAGTTTATGATGAAGCTTTCTTT - TRBV7-9 - TRBJ1-1
CASSWGLAGGFYEQYF TGCGCCAGCAGCTGGGGACTTGCGGGAGGGTTCTACGAGCAGTACTTC - TRBV5-1 TRBD2 TRBJ2-7
CASSYWGGSYNSPLHF TGTGCTAGCAGCTATTGGGGGGGGTCCTATAATTCACCCCTCCACTTT - TRBV7-7 - TRBJ1-6
CAMGGTVYSNQPQHF TGTGCCATGGGAGGGACAGTCTATAGCAATCAGCCCCAGCATTTT - TRBV30 TRBD1 TRBJ1-5
CASSVRDHRGSSYEQYF TGTGCCAGCAGCGTAAGGGACCACAGGGGAAGCTCCTACGAGCAGTACTTC - TRBV7-9 TRBD1 TRBJ2-7
CASSLKTSGGYNEQFF TGTGCCAGCAGCCTAAAGACTAGCGGAGGTTACAATGAGCAGTTCTTC - TRBV5-4 TRBD2 TRBJ2-1
CASRPGQLYGYTF TGTGCCAGCAGGCCGGGACAGCTCTATGGCTACACCTTC - TRBV6-5 TRBD1 TRBJ1-2